This entry features one T cell receptor (beta chain) sequence. The CDR3 has 16 residues. Per germline, CDR1 SGHDN and CDR2 FVKESK. V gave up 1 base and J gave up 8 bases; unmatched junction bases: 6. The data belong to a study of blood T cell repertoires in COVID-19. Per the study methods: The authors estimated nucleated cell counts from reference gene primer amplification. The assay was immunoSEQ multiplex PCR, and TCRdb's table has in-frame clones only and misses some. D and trimming come from the DNA, and the V and J calls and clone size come from that table. Of about 250,000 clones in the sample, approximately 84% were seen once.

V gene TRBV14 combines with J gene TRBJ2-1; 12 bases are shared with TRBD2. Sequencing was carried out using peripheral blood. This TCR was sampled from a man in his fifties with acute or convalescent COVID-19. Written as DNA, the CDR3 is TGTGCCAGCAGCCAAGCCGGACTAGCGGGATTGTATGAGCAGTTCTTC. This translates into CASSQAGLAGLYEQFF.